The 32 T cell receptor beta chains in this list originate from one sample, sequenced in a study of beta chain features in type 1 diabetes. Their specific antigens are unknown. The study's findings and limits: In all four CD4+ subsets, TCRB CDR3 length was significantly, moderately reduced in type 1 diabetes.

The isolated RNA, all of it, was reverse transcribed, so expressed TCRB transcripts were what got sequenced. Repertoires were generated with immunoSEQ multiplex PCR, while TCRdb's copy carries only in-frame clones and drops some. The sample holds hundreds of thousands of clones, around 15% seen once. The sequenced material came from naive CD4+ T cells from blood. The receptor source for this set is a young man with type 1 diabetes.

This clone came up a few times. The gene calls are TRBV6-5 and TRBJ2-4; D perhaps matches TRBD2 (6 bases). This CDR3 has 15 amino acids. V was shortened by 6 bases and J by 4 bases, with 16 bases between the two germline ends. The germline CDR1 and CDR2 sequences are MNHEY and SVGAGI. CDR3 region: CASSPGGWPKNIQYF. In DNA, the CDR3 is TGTGCCAGCAGCCCCGGGGGATGGCCAAAAAACATTCAGTACTTC.

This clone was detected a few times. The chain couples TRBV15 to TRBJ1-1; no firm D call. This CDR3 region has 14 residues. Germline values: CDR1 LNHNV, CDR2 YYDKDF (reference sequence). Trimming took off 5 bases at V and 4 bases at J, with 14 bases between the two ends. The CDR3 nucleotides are TGTGCCACCAGCTTGGAATGGGGATCCACTGAAGCTTTCTTT. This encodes CATSLEWGSTEAFF.

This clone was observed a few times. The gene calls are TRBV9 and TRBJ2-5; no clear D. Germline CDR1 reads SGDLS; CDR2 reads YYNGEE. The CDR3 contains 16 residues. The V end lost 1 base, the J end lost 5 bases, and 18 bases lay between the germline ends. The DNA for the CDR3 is TGTGCCAGCAGCGTAAGGGATTCGTACCTCAGGGAGACCCAGTACTTC. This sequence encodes CASSVRDSYLRETQYF.

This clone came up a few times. This chain's CDR3 is CASSPPVVDTQYF. The DNA for the CDR3 is TGTGCCAGCTCACCACCGGTTGTAGATACGCAGTATTTT. The genes are TRBV18 and TRBJ2-3; D not certain. Germline V CDR1 and CDR2: KGHSH, LQKENI. This CDR3 has 13 amino acids. The V gene lost 0 bases and the J gene lost 5 bases, with 6 bases spanning the gap. The entire variable domain, with the rest obtained from reference TRBV18 and TRBJ2-3, is as follows: NAGVMQNPRHLVRRRGQEARLRCSPMKGHSHVYWYRQLPEEGLKFMVYLQKENIIDESGMPKERFSAEFPKEGPSILRIQQVVRGDSAAYFCASSPPVVDTQYFGPGTRLTVL.

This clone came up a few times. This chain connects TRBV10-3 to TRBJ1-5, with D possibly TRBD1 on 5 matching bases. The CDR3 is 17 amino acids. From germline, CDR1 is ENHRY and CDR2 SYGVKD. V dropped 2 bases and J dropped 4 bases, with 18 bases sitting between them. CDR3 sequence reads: CAISEISGRVGNQPQHF. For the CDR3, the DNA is TGTGCCATCAGTGAGATAAGTGGCAGGGTGGGAAATCAGCCCCAGCATTTT.

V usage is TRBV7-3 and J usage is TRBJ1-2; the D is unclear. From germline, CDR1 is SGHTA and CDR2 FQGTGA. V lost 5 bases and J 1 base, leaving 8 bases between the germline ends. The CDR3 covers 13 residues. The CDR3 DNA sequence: TGTGCCAGCAGCGCGGGCGGTAACTATGGCTACACCTTC. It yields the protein CASSAGGNYGYTF.

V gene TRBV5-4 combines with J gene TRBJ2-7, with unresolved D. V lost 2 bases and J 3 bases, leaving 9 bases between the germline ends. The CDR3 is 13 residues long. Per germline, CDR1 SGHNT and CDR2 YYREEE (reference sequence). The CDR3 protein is CASSFGRNYEQYF. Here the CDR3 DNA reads TGTGCCAGCAGCTTCGGCCGAAACTACGAGCAGTACTTC.

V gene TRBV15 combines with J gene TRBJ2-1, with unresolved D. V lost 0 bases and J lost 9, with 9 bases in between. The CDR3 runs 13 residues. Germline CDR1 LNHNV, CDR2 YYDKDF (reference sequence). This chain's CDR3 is CATSRDHPREQFF. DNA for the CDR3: TGTGCCACCAGCAGAGATCACCCGCGTGAGCAGTTCTTC. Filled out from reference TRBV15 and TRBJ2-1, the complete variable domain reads DAMVIQNPRYQVTQFGKPVTLSCSQTLNHNVMYWYQQKSSQAPKLLFHYYDKDFNNEADTPDNFQSRRPNTSFCFLDIRSPGLGDTAMYLCATSRDHPREQFFGPGTRLTVL.

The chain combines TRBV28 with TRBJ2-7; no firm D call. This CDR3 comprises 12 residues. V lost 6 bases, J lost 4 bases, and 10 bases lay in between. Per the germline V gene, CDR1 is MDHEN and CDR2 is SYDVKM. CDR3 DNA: TGTGCCAGCAGCTTAGACAAGTACGAGCAGTACTTC. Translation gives CASSLDKYEQYF.

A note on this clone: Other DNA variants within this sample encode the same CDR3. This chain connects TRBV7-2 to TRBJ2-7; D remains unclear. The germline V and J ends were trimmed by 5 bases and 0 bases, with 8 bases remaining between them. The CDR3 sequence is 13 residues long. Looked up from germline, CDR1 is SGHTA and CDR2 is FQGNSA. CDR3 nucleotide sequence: TGTGCCAGCAGCCTCGACCACTCCTACGAGCAGTACTTC. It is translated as CASSLDHSYEQYF.

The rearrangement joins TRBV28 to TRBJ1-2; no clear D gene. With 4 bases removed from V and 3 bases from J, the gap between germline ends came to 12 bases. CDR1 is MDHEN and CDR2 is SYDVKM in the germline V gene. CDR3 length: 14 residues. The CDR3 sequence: CASSSPGLHYGYTF. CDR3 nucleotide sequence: TGTGCCAGCAGTTCCCCTGGTCTCCACTATGGCTACACCTTC.

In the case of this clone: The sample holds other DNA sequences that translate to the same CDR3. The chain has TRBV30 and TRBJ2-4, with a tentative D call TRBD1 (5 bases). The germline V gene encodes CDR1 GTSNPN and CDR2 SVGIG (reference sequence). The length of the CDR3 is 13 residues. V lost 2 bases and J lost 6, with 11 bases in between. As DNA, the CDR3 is TGTGCCTGGAGTACGGGTCAGGGAAACATTCAGTACTTC. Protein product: CAWSTGQGNIQYF.

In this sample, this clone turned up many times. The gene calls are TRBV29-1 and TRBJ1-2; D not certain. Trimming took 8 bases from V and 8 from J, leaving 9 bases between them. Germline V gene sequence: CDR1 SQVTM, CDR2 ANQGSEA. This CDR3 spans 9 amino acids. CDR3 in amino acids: CSQNGGYTF. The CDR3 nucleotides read TGCAGCCAAAACGGGGGCTACACCTTC. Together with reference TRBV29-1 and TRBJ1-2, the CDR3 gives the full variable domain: SAVISQKPSRDICQRGTSLTIQCQVDSQVTMMFWYRQQPGQSLTLIATANQGSEATYESGFVIDKFPISRPNLTFSTLTVSNMSPEDSSIYLCSQNGGYTFGSGTRLTVV.

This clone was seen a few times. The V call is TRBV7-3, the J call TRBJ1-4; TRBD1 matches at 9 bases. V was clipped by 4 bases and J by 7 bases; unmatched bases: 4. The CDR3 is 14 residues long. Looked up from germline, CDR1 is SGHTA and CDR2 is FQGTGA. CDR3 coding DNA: TGTGCCAGCAGCTCGGGACAGGGTGGTGAAAAACTGTTTTTT. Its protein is CASSSGQGGEKLFF. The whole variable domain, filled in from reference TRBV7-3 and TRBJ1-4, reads GAGVSQTPSNKVTEKGKYVELRCDPISGHTALYWYRQSLGQGPEFLIYFQGTGAADDSGLPNDRFFAVRPEGSVSTLKIQRTERGDSAVYLCASSSGQGGEKLFFGSGTQLSVL.

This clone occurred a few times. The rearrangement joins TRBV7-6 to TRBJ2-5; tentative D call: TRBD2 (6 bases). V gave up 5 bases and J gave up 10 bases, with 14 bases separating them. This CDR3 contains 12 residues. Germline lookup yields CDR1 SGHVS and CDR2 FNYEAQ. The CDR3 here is CASSPSVMVQYF. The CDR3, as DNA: TGTGCCAGCAGCCCTAGCGTGATGGTCCAGTACTTC. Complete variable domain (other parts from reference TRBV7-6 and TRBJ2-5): GAGVSQSPRYKVTKRGQDVALRCDPISGHVSLYWYRQALGQGPEFLTYFNYEAQQDKSGLPNDRFSAERPEGSISTLTIQRTEQRDSAMYRCASSPSVMVQYFGPGTRLLVL.

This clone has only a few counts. The CDR3 DNA sequence: TGTGCCAGCAGCTTTGGATCACCCTCAACTAATGAAAAACTGTTTTTT. Translated, it gives CASSFGSPSTNEKLFF. The rearrangement links TRBV11-1 to TRBJ1-4; D is undetermined. CDR1 is SGHAT and CDR2 is FQDESV in the germline V gene (reference sequence). The ends were cut back, 3 bases at V and 0 bases at J, with 11 bases in the middle. The CDR3 covers 16 residues. Complete variable domain (other parts from reference TRBV11-1 and TRBJ1-4): EAEVAQSPRYKITEKSQAVAFWCDPISGHATLYWYRQILGQGPELLVQFQDESVVDDSQLPKDRFSAERLKGVDSTLKIQPAELGDSAMYLCASSFGSPSTNEKLFFGSGTQLSVL.

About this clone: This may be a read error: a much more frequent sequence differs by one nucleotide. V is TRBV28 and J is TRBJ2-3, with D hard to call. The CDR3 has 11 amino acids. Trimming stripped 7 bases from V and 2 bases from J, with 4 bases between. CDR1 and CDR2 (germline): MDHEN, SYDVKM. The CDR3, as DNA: TGTGCCAGCACCATCACAGATACGCAGTATTTT. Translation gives CASTITDTQYF. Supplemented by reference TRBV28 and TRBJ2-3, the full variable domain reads DVKVTQSSRYLVKRTGEKVFLECVQDMDHENMFWYRQDPGLGLRLIYFSYDVKMKEKGDIPEGYSVSREKKERFSLILESASTNQTSMYLCASTITDTQYFGPGTRLTVL.

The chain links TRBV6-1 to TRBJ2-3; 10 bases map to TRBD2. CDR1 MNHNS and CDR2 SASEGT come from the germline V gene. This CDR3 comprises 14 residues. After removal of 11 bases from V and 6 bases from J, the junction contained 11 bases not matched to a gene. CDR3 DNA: TGTGCCGCCCGGACTAGCGGTGCGGGGGATACGCAGTATTTT. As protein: CAARTSGAGDTQYF.

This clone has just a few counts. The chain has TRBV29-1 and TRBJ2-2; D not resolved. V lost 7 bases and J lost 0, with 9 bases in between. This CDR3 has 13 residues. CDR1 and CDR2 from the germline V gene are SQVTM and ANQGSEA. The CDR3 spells CSGRHANTGELFF. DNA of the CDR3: TGCAGCGGCCGACACGCGAACACCGGGGAGCTGTTTTTT.

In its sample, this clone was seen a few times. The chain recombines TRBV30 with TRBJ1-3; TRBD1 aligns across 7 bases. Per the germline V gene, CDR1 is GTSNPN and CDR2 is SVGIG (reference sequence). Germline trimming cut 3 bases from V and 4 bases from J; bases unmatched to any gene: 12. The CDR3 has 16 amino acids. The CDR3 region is CAWRTIRGPAGNTIYF. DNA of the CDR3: TGTGCCTGGAGGACAATAAGGGGGCCTGCCGGAAACACCATATATTTT.

This CDR3 reads CASTGVISTDTQYF. CDR3 DNA sequence: TGTGCCAGCACGGGGGTTATAAGCACAGATACGCAGTATTTT. The chain recombines TRBV6-1 with TRBJ2-3; a possible D gene is TRBD2 (6 bases). Per the germline V gene, CDR1 is MNHNS and CDR2 is SASEGT. Trimming shortened V by 7 bases and J by 0 bases, and 11 bases separated the two germline ends. This CDR3 is 14 amino acids long.

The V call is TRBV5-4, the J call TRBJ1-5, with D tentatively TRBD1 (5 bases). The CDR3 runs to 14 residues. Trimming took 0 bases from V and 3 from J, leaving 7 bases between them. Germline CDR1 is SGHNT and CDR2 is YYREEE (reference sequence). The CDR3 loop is CASSLAGINQPQHF. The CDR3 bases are TGTGCCAGCAGCTTGGCAGGGATCAATCAGCCCCAGCATTTT. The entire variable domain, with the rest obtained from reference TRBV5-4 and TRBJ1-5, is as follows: ETGVTQSPTHLIKTRGQQVTLRCSSQSGHNTVSWYQQALGQGPQFIFQYYREEENGRGNFPPRFSGLQFPNYSSELNVNALELDDSALYLCASSLAGINQPQHFGDGTRLSIL.

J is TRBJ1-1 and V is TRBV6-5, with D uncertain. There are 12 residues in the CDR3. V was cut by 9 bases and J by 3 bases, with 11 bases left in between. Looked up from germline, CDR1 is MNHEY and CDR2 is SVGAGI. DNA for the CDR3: TGTGCCAGTGAAACGCGGGACACTGAAGCTTTCTTT. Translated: CASETRDTEAFF.

CDR3 bases: TGCAGCGTTCGAATTACAGGGGGCATCGTGCGTGGGAACACTGAAGCTTTCTTT. It is translated as CSVRITGGIVRGNTEAFF. This chain links TRBV29-1 with TRBJ1-1, with 9 bases that match TRBD1. The CDR3 is 18 amino acids. Germline CDR1 is SQVTM and CDR2 is ANQGSEA. The junction had 17 bases not matched to a gene; V was cut back by 5 bases and J by 1 base.

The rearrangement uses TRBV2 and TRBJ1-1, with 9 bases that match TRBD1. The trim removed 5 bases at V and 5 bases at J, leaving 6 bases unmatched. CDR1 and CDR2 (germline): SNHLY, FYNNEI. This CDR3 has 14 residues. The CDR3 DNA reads TGTGCCAGCAGTACCGGGACAGGGAAAACTGAAGCTTTCTTT. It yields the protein CASSTGTGKTEAFF.

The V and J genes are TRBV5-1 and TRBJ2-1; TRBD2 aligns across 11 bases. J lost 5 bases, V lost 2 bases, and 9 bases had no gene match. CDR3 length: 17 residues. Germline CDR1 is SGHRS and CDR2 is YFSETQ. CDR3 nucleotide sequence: TGCGCCAGCAGCTTTTTCATGACTAGCGGGAAGAACAATGAGCAGTTCTTC. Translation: CASSFFMTSGKNNEQFF.

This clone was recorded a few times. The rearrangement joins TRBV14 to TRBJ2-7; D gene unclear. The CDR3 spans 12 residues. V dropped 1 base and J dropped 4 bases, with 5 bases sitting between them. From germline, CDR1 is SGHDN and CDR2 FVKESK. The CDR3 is CASSQVFYEQYF. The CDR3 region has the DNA TGTGCCAGCAGCCAAGTCTTTTACGAGCAGTACTTC.

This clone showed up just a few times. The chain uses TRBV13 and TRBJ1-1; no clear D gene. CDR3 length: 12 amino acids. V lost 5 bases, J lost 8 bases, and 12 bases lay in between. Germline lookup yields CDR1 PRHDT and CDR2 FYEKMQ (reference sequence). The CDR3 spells CASSQRAPEAFF. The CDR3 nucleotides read TGTGCCAGCAGCCAAAGGGCACCCGAAGCTTTCTTT.

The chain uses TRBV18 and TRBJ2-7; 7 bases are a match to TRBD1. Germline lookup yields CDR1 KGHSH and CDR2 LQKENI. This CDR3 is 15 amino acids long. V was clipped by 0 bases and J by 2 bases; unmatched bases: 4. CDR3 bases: TGTGCCAGCTCACCACCGGGACAGAGAACCTACGAGCAGTACTTC. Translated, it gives CASSPPGQRTYEQYF.

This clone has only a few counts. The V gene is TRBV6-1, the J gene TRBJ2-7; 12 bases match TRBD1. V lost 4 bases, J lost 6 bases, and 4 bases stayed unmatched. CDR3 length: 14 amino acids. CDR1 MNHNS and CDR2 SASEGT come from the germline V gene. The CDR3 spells CASSAGTGGGEQYF. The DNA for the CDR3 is TGTGCCAGCAGTGCCGGGACAGGGGGCGGCGAGCAGTACTTC.

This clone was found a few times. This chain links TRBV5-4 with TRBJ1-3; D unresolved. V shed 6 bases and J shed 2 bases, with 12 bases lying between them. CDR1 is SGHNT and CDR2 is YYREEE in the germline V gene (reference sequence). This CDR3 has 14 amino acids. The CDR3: CASTLGQTGNTIYF. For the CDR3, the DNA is TGTGCCAGCACCCTGGGTCAAACTGGAAACACCATATATTTT.

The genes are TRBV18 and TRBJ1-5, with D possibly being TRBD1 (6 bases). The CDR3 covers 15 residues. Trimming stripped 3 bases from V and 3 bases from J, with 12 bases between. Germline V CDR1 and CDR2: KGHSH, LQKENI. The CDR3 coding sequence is TGTGCCAGCTCACCGGCGACAGGCGTCAATCAGCCCCAGCATTTT. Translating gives CASSPATGVNQPQHF. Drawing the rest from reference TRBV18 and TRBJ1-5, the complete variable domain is NAGVMQNPRHLVRRRGQEARLRCSPMKGHSHVYWYRQLPEEGLKFMVYLQKENIIDESGMPKERFSAEFPKEGPSILRIQQVVRGDSAAYFCASSPATGVNQPQHFGDGTRLSIL.